This TCR beta chain was found in a study of T cell repertoires in cytomegalovirus infection. Across the whole study: Both CMV infection and a matching HLA type were indicated by public TCR beta signatures. Notes on the study in general: Clonotypes of TCR beta that were HLA-C-restricted and CMV-specific dominated the ex vivo response.

The CDR3 consists of 13 residues. Per the germline V gene, CDR1 is ENHRY and CDR2 is SYGVKD. The V end was cut by 4 bases, the J end by 0 bases, with 5 bases between. TCRdb analysed the reads with MiXCR anew, one entry per CDR3 protein. The sample has 630,000 or so distinct CDR3 sequences; 20% to 25% are singletons. This clonotype was counted ten times or more. Its target is unknown. Sequencing was carried out using CD8+ T cells from PBMCs. The chain couples TRBV10-3 to TRBJ2-3; unclear D gene. This TCR came from a human donor in good health (CMV status not recorded). Some clones in this sample may be carry-over from other donors' samples. CDR3 sequence (DNA): TGTGCCATCAGTGCGACTAGCACAGATACGCAGTATTTT. Translating it yields CAISATSTDTQYF.